The sequence of this T cell receptor beta chain was determined in a study of spatial heterogeneity in lung cancer. Documented time point: sample taken at primary tumor resection. TCRs were sequenced from unsorted whole RNA of tumor, nontumor lung or PBMC. TCRdb reprocessed the 5' RACE reads via MiXCR and lists one record per CDR3 protein. The profile shows 35,000 to 55,000 distinct CDR3 sequences, roughly 13% of them singletons. Germline V gene sequence: CDR1 SGHTA, CDR2 FQGNSA. Deletions cut 4 bases from V and 0 bases from J, with 7 bases between. The CDR3 sequence is 13 residues long. The V gene is TRBV7-2, the J gene TRBJ2-7, with D unresolved. This TCR derives from a male donor with early-stage non-small cell lung cancer. The specimen was PBMCs, collected at surgery. CDR3 sequence (DNA): TGTGCCAGCAGCTCGACTTACTCCTACGAGCAGTACTTC. Translating gives CASSSTYSYEQYF.